The clone carrying this T cell receptor (beta chain) has just a few counts. No antigen is known for it. TCRdb processed the RT-PCR reads anew with MiXCR; each CDR3 protein has one entry. The sample lists under 950,000 distinct CDR3 sequences, 21% occurring once. This entry comes from a study of response to subunit inactivated influenza vaccine. Study conclusions and caveats: The study's authors posited that every seasonal influenza vaccination enlists few new T cells.

Germline V gene data show CDR1 as MNHNS and CDR2 as SASEGT. The CDR3 extends over 15 amino acids. The ends were cut back, 6 bases at V and 3 bases at J, with 15 bases in the middle. The source material was PBMCs from blood, sampled roughly 5 days after vaccination. The chain recombines TRBV6-1 with TRBJ2-1, with D perhaps TRBD2 (6 bases). The TCR sequence derives from a man over 45 who received an inactivated influenza vaccine. The CDR3 DNA reads TGTGCCAGCAGCCTGACTAGAGTCGGCTACAATGAGCAGTTCTTC. It translates to CASSLTRVGYNEQFF.